The 2 T cell receptor beta chains below all came from one sample that was sequenced in a study of shared clonotypes between healthy human individuals. Terminally differentiated effector memory CD45RA+ cells were excluded from the naive CD8 cells, which were CD45RO-negative and positively selected for CCR7. Sequenced by immunoSEQ multiplex PCR; TCRdb stores in-frame clones only, minus some. The sample has about 1,800,000 clones; approximately 94% are singletons. The sample was naive CD8+ T cells sorted from blood. These receptors were taken from a man aged 18 to 35 in good health.

The chain combines TRBV6-6 with TRBJ2-5, with 9 bases lining up with TRBD2. The J segment lost 1 base and the V segment lost 2 bases, leaving 2 bases of the junction unmatched. The CDR3 length is 15 residues. Germline-derived CDR1 and CDR2 are MNHNY and SVGAGI (reference sequence). The CDR3 spells CASSYTSGPQETQYF. The CDR3 DNA is TGTGCCAGCAGTTACACTAGCGGGCCCCAAGAGACCCAGTACTTC.

The J gene is TRBJ2-3, the V gene TRBV7-8, with TRBD2 matching 7 bases. J was trimmed by 0 bases and V by 0 bases; bases with no gene match: 6. Per germline, CDR1 SGHVS and CDR2 FQNEAQ. The CDR3 has 17 residues. CDR3 bases: TGTGCCAGCAGCTTAGCGGGGGGGAGCGGAAGCACAGATACGCAGTATTTT. Translated, it gives CASSLAGGSGSTDTQYF.